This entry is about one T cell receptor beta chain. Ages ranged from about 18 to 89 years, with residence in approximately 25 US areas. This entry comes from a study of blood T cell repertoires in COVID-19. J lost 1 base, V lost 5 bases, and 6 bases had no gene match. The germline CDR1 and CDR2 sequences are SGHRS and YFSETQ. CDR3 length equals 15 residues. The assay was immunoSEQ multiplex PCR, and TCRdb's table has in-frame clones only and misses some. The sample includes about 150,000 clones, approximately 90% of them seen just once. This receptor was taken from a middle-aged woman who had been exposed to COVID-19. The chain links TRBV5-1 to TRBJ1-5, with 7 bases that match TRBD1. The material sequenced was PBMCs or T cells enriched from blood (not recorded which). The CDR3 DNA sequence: TGCGCCAGCAGACTAACAGGGGACAGCAATCAGCCCCAGCATTTT. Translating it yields CASRLTGDSNQPQHF.